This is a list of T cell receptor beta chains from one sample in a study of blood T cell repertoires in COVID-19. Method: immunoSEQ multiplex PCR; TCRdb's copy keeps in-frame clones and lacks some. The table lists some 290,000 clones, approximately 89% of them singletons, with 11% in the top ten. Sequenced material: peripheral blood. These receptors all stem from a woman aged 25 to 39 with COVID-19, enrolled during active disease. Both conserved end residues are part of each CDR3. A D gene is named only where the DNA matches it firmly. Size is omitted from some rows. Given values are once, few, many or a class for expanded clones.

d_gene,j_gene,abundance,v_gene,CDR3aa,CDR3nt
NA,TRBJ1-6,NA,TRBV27,CASSLWSSYNSPLHF,TGTGCCAGCAGTTTATGGAGCTCCTATAATTCACCCCTCCACTTT
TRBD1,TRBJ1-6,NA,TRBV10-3,CAISDRTQGAGSPLHF,TGTGCCATCAGTGACCGAACACAGGGGGCGGGGTCACCCCTCCACTTT
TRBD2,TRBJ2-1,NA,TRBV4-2,CASSQYLAGFNNEQFF,TGTGCCAGCAGCCAATACCTAGCGGGGTTCAACAATGAGCAGTTCTTC
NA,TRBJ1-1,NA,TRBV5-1,CASSQGMNTEAFF,TGCGCCAGCAGCCAGGGGATGAACACTGAAGCTTTCTTT
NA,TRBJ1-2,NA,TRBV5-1,CASSPQGTNYGYTF,TGCGCCAGCAGCCCACAGGGTACTAACTATGGCTACACCTTC
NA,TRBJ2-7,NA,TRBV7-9,CASSFTIRTSRNYEQYF,TGTGCCAGCAGCTTCACCATTAGGACATCGAGAAACTACGAGCAGTACTTC
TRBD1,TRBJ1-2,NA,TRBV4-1,CASSLGGAPNYGYTF,TGCGCCAGCAGCCTAGGGGGCGCTCCTAACTATGGCTACACCTTC
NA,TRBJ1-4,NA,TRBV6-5,CASSYSFGGVEKLFF,TGTGCCAGCAGTTACTCCTTTGGGGGCGTTGAAAAACTGTTTTTT
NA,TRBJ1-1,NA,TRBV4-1,CASRRTGTPSAEAFF,TGCGCCAGCAGAAGAACAGGGACCCCATCGGCTGAAGCTTTCTTT
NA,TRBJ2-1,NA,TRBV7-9,CASSPRLVGSRNEQFF,TGTGCCAGCAGCCCCAGACTAGTCGGCAGTCGCAATGAGCAGTTCTTC
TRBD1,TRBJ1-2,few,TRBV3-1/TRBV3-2,CASSQVTGDGYTF,TGTGCCAGCAGCCAAGTAACAGGGGATGGCTACACCTTC
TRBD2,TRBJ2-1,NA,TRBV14,CASSALAGGPYNEQFF,TGTGCCAGCAGCGCACTAGCGGGGGGGCCTTACAATGAGCAGTTCTTC
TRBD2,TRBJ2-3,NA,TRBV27,CASSSLSGASDTQYF,TGTGCCAGCAGCTCCCTGAGCGGGGCCTCAGATACGCAGTATTTT
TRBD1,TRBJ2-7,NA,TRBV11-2,CASSLVVRGYEQYF,TGTGCCAGCAGCTTAGTAGTCAGGGGGTACGAGCAGTACTTC
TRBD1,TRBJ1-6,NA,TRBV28,CASNNRGGNSPLHF,TGTGCCAGCAATAACAGGGGGGGCAATTCACCCCTCCACTTT
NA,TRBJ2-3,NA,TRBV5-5,CASSLHISTDTQYF,TGTGCCAGCAGCTTGCACATTAGCACAGATACGCAGTATTTT
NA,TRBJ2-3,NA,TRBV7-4,CASSSYPQVLADTQYF,TGTGCCAGCAGCTCCTACCCCCAGGTCTTAGCAGATACGCAGTATTTT
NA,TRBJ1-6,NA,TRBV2,CASSERESPLHF,TGTGCCAGCAGTGAAAGGGAGTCACCCCTCCACTTT
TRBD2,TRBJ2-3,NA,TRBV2,CARRWRLAGGRGTDTQYF,TGTGCCAGACGGTGGCGGCTAGCGGGGGGGCGTGGCACAGATACGCAGTATTTT
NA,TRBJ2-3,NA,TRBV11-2,CASTSPRRLVGADTQYF,TGTGCCAGCACCTCCCCACGCCGGCTAGTCGGCGCAGATACGCAGTATTTT
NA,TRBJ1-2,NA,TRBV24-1,CATSDPQGHYGYTF,TGTGCCACCAGTGACCCACAGGGACACTATGGCTACACCTTC